The next 2 T cell receptor beta chains were all read from a single sample in a study of cytomegalovirus exposure and HLA in healthy donors. 60 Vbeta and 13 Jbeta primers were used in PCR. Using immunoSEQ multiplex PCR, the repertoire was profiled, and TCRdb retains in-frame clones only, with some absent. Of approximately 170,000 clones in the sample, roughly 80% were seen once. Sequencing input: PBMCs. The receptors stem from a human donor in good health.

This chain links TRBV7-2 with TRBJ2-7; no clear D. Germline V CDR1 and CDR2: SGHTA, FQGNSA. V lost 5 bases and J lost 9, with 11 bases in between. The CDR3 is made up of 11 amino acids. The CDR3 sequence: CASSAGSGQYF. The CDR3 DNA is TGTGCCAGCAGCGCAGGTTCCGGGCAGTACTTC.

The chain joins TRBV6-5 to TRBJ2-2; 7 nucleotides match TRBD1. Germline V gene lookup returns CDR1 MNHEY and CDR2 SVGAGI. The trim removed 6 bases at V and 5 bases at J, leaving 9 bases unmatched. This CDR3 is 15 amino acids long. The CDR3 loop is CASSLGQPGTGELFF. The DNA of the CDR3 is TGTGCCAGCAGCCTGGGACAGCCTGGGACCGGGGAGCTGTTTTTT.